This paragraph covers one T cell receptor (beta chain) sequence. Antigen unknown. The CDR3 is 16 residues long. Trimming cost V 6 bases and J 5 bases, with 20 bases left between them. CDR1 MGHRA and CDR2 YSYEKL come from the germline V gene. The data stem from a study of early T cells in non-severe SARS-CoV-2 infection. Across the whole study: The study sequenced bulk RNA from unsorted whole blood, with chains unpaired.

TCRdb processed the 5' RACE reads anew with MiXCR; each CDR3 protein has one entry. The table lists roughly 86,000 distinct CDR3 sequences, roughly 14% of them singletons, with approximately 0.62% in the top ten. Regarding the study as a whole: The study's VDJdb matching favored anti-spike CD8 responses and missed private and CD4 specificities.

The source material was whole blood. The TCR was taken from an adult who was a healthcare worker with PCR-confirmed SARS-CoV-2 infection or an uninfected control (not recorded which). The rearrangement links TRBV4-1 to TRBJ1-5; possible D gene TRBD1, 5 bases. The CDR3 is CASSVIDGREYQPQHF. The CDR3 DNA is TGCGCCAGCAGTGTTATTGACGGCAGGGAATATCAGCCCCAGCATTTT.